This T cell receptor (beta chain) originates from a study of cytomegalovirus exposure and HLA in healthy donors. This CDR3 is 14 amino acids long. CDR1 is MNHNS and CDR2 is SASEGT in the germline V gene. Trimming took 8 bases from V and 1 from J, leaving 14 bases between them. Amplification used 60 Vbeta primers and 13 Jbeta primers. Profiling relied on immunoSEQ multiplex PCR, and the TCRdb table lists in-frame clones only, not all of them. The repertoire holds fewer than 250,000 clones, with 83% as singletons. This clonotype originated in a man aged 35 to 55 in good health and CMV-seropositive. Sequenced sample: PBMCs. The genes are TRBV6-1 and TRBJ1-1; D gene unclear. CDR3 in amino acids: CASASKPPNTEAFF. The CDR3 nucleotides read TGTGCCAGCGCATCTAAGCCCCCGAACACTGAAGCTTTCTTT.